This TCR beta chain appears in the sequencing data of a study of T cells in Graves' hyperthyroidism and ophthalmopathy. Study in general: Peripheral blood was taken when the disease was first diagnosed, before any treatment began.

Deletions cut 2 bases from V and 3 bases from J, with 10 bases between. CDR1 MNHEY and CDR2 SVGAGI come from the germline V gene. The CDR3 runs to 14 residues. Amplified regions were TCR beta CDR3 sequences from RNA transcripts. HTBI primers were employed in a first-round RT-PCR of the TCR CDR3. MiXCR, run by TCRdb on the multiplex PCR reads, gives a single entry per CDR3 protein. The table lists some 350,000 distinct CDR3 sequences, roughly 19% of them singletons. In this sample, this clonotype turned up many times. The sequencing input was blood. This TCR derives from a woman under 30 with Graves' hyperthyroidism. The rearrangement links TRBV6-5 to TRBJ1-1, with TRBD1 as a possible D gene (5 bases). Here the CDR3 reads CASSYIGGDTEAFF. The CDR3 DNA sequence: TGTGCCAGCAGTTACATCGGAGGGGACACTGAAGCTTTCTTT.